Below, 29 T cell receptor beta chains from the same sample are listed, as sequenced in a study of shared clonotypes between healthy human individuals. Profiling relied on immunoSEQ multiplex PCR, and the TCRdb table lists in-frame clones only, not all of them. The sample includes about 2.4 million clones, 93% seen only once; the top ten take roughly 0.36%. What was sequenced was naive CD4+ T cells from PBMCs. The subset was: CD45RA+ positively selected. All receptors come from a man between 18 and 35 years old in good health. Some clones in this sample may be carry-over from other donors' samples.

This chain joins TRBV6-7 and TRBJ2-7, with 11 bases that match TRBD1. TRBV6-7 is an ORF, with its function uncertain. The length of the CDR3 is 16 residues. V lost 9 bases to trimming and J lost 0 bases; unmatched junction nucleotides: 10. The CDR3 here is CARTRDRGESSYEQYF. The CDR3 DNA follows: TGTGCCAGAACCCGGGACAGGGGGGAAAGCTCCTACGAGCAGTACTTC.

DNA for the CDR3: TGTGCCAGCAGTTACGGTCAGGGAGTCGGAGAGACCCAGTACTTC. Amino acid sequence: CASSYGQGVGETQYF. The rearrangement links TRBV6-5 to TRBJ2-5; D is perhaps TRBD1 or TRBD2 (5 bases each). Trimming shortened V by 2 bases and J by 4 bases, and 14 bases separated the two germline ends. Germline values: CDR1 MNHEY, CDR2 SVGAGI. The CDR3 runs 15 residues.

V usage is TRBV7-8 and J usage is TRBJ2-7; the D gene is possibly TRBD1 (6 bases). Per the germline V gene, CDR1 is SGHVS and CDR2 is FQNEAQ. V was pared by 2 bases and J by 5 bases, with 19 bases between. The CDR3 has 16 amino acids. Here the CDR3 DNA reads TGTGCCAGCAGCTTATTGGGCAGGGGCTTTTTGGACGAGCAGTACTTC. Translating it yields CASSLLGRGFLDEQYF.

The rearrangement links TRBV7-8 to TRBJ2-3, with 9 bases lining up with TRBD2. This CDR3 has 16 residues. V lost 2 bases, J lost 4 bases, and 7 bases stayed unmatched. Germline V gives CDR1 SGHVS, CDR2 FQNEAQ. This chain's CDR3 is CASSLRLAGSADTQYF. The DNA of the CDR3 is TGTGCCAGCAGCTTACGGCTAGCGGGAAGCGCAGATACGCAGTATTTT. The variable domain in full, completed from reference TRBV7-8 and TRBJ2-3, reads GAGVSQSPRYKVAKRGQDVALRCDPISGHVSLFWYQQALGQGPEFLTYFQNEAQLDKSGLPSDRFFAERPEGSVSTLKIQRTQQEDSAVYLCASSLRLAGSADTQYFGPGTRLTVL.

This chain links TRBV6-1 with TRBJ1-1; no firm D call. Germline CDR1 reads MNHNS; CDR2 reads SASEGT. The CDR3 length is 12 residues. Trimming pared 2 bases from V and 7 bases from J, leaving 8 bases between. CDR3 amino acids: CASSEIGSEAFF. The CDR3 nucleotides read TGTGCCAGCAGTGAAATCGGCAGTGAAGCTTTCTTT.

This clone has just one count. CDR3 coding DNA: TGTGCCAGCAGCTCGAGGGGAGACAGTGGTGAAAAACTGTTTTTT. As protein: CASSSRGDSGEKLFF. This chain uses TRBV5-4 with TRBJ1-4; the D gene is possibly TRBD1 (5 bases). Germline V gene lookup returns CDR1 SGHNT and CDR2 YYREEE (reference sequence). This CDR3 is built from 15 residues. The ends were cut back, 3 bases at V and 7 bases at J, with 16 bases in the middle.

This clone was counted a single time. The rearrangement links TRBV2 to TRBJ2-7, with D possibly TRBD1 on 6 matching bases. CDR1 is SNHLY and CDR2 is FYNNEI in the germline V gene. CDR3 length: 15 residues. V lost 1 base to trimming and J lost 1 base, with 11 bases between them. This CDR3 is CASSEDRTASYEQYF. The DNA for the CDR3 is TGTGCCAGCAGTGAAGATAGGACAGCTTCCTACGAGCAGTACTTC.

This chain connects TRBV2 to TRBJ2-2; 7 positions agree with TRBD2. Trimming cost V 5 bases and J 2 bases; bases outside gene matches: 17. The CDR3 loop spans 19 amino acids. Germline values: CDR1 SNHLY, CDR2 FYNNEI. CDR3 DNA: TGTGCCAGCAGTAAAATGTTGGGGGGGGTTTACCCCAACACCGGGGAGCTGTTTTTT. Translated, it gives CASSKMLGGVYPNTGELFF.

The chain couples TRBV5-4 to TRBJ2-2; D assignment may be TRBD1 or TRBD2 (5 bases each). Germline-derived CDR1 and CDR2 are SGHNT and YYREEE (reference sequence). Trimming shortened V by 4 bases and J by 5 bases, and 18 bases separated the two germline ends. The CDR3 has 16 amino acids. The CDR3 DNA is TGTGCCAGCAGCCCGCCCGGGGCCGAGTGGACCGGGGAGCTGTTTTTT. This codes for CASSPPGAEWTGELFF.

The chain joins TRBV2 to TRBJ2-7; no firm D call. The CDR3 covers 15 residues. The germline V gene encodes CDR1 SNHLY and CDR2 FYNNEI. The V gene lost 1 base and the J gene lost 5 bases, with 15 bases spanning the gap. CDR3 region: CASSEEASLLNEQYF. CDR3 in DNA: TGTGCCAGCAGTGAAGAGGCTAGTCTTCTAAACGAGCAGTACTTC. The full variable domain, with the rest looked up from reference TRBV2 and TRBJ2-7, is EPEVTQTPSHQVTQMGQEVILRCVPISNHLYFYWYRQILGQKVEFLVSFYNNEISEKSEIFDDQFSVERPDGSNFTLKIRSTKLEDSAMYFCASSEEASLLNEQYFGPGTRLTVT.

This clone showed up just a few times. The chain recombines TRBV7-9 with TRBJ1-1; D remains unclear. The CDR3 consists of 14 residues. CDR1 is SEHNR and CDR2 is FQNEAQ in the germline V gene (reference sequence). V was clipped by 3 bases and J by 1 base, with 9 bases between them. The CDR3 spells CASSFRRENTEAFF. As DNA, the CDR3 is TGTGCCAGCAGCTTTCGGAGGGAGAACACTGAAGCTTTCTTT.

The rearrangement joins TRBV10-2 to TRBJ2-7; the D gene is possibly TRBD2 (6 bases). The CDR3 loop spans 13 amino acids. CDR1 is WSHSY and CDR2 is SAAADI in the germline V gene. V lost 8 bases and J lost 6, with 17 bases in between. CDR3 bases: TGCGCCAGCCGTTATGGAGGGCGGGGCGAGCAGTACTTC. Its translation is CASRYGGRGEQYF.

The chain carries TRBV10-2 and TRBJ2-3; a weak D match, TRBD2 (6 bases). The V end lost 3 bases, the J end lost 4 bases, and 14 bases lay between the germline ends. In germline, CDR1 is WSHSY, CDR2 SAAADI. This CDR3 is built from 15 residues. CDR3 sequence: CASSDSRRVADTQYF. The CDR3 nucleotides are TGCGCCAGCAGTGATAGCAGGAGGGTGGCAGATACGCAGTATTTT.

About this clone: Other DNA sequences in this specimen translate into the identical CDR3. The rearrangement uses TRBV5-5 and TRBJ1-2, with D possibly TRBD1 on 6 matching bases. The CDR3 covers 14 residues. V dropped 0 bases and J dropped 3 bases, with 9 bases sitting between them. Germline assignment: CDR1 SGHKS and CDR2 YYEKEE (reference sequence). CDR3 in amino acids: CASSLGPGDYGYTF. CDR3 DNA: TGTGCCAGCAGCTTGGGTCCAGGGGACTATGGCTACACCTTC.

The chain employs TRBV27 and TRBJ2-6; no clear D. The V end lost 6 bases, the J end lost 0 bases, and 6 bases lay between the germline ends. Germline V gene data show CDR1 as MNHEY and CDR2 as SMNVEV (reference sequence). The CDR3 runs to 14 residues. In nucleotides, the CDR3 is TGTGCCAGCAGAATTAACTCTGGGGCCAACGTCCTGACTTTC. As protein: CASRINSGANVLTF.

The chain has TRBV9 and TRBJ1-3; D call uncertain. The CDR3 length is 17 residues. Trimming left V 3 bases short and J 0 bases short, with 16 bases between. The V gene's germline CDR1 is SGDLS and CDR2 YYNGEE. This CDR3 reads CASSEQTVFSSGNTIYF. The DNA of the CDR3 is TGTGCCAGCAGCGAGCAGACGGTCTTCAGCTCTGGAAACACCATATATTTT.

This chain uses TRBV30 with TRBJ1-2; perhaps TRBD1 as D (5 bases). With 4 bases removed from V and 10 bases from J, the gap between germline ends came to 13 bases. CDR3 length: 11 amino acids. From germline, CDR1 is GTSNPN and CDR2 SVGIG (reference sequence). CDR3 residues: CAWTAGVVYTF. CDR3 in DNA: TGTGCCTGGACGGCGGGGGTAGTCTACACCTTC.

The V and J genes are TRBV7-2 and TRBJ1-4; D not certain. The CDR3 runs to 15 residues. Trimming shortened V by 0 bases and J by 7 bases, and 12 bases separated the two germline ends. Per the germline V gene, CDR1 is SGHTA and CDR2 is FQGNSA. The DNA for the CDR3 is TGTGCCAGCAGCTTAGCGTATACAGCCATTGAAAAACTGTTTTTT. Residues: CASSLAYTAIEKLFF. Filled out from reference TRBV7-2 and TRBJ1-4, the complete variable domain reads GAGVSQSPSNKVTEKGKDVELRCDPISGHTALYWYRQSLGQGLEFLIYFQGNSAPDKSGLPSDRFSAERTGGSVSTLTIQRTQQEDSAVYLCASSLAYTAIEKLFFGSGTQLSVL.

The chain employs TRBV9 and TRBJ2-3; no reliable D call. The CDR3 loop spans 15 amino acids. Germline CDR1 is SGDLS and CDR2 is YYNGEE. Deletions cut 0 bases from V and 4 bases from J, with 12 bases between. The CDR3 spells CASSVDSGVADTQYF. CDR3 nucleotide sequence: TGTGCCAGCAGCGTAGACTCTGGGGTGGCAGATACGCAGTATTTT.

The chain has TRBV7-9 and TRBJ2-3; TRBD2 matches at 10 bases. Germline V gene data show CDR1 as SEHNR and CDR2 as FQNEAQ (reference sequence). J gave up 1 base and V 3 bases, and 4 bases lay outside the gene matches. The CDR3 has 16 amino acids. CDR3 sequence reads: CASSFSTSGGTDTQYF. As DNA, the CDR3 is TGTGCCAGCAGCTTTTCAACTAGCGGGGGCACAGATACGCAGTATTTT.

This clone was detected only once. This sequence joins TRBV28 and TRBJ2-7, with a weak D call TRBD1 (6 bases). This CDR3 is 15 amino acids long. Germline V gene lookup returns CDR1 MDHEN and CDR2 SYDVKM. The V end lost 1 base, the J end lost 3 bases, and 13 bases lay between the germline ends. The CDR3 sequence: CASSLLQGSNYEQYF. The CDR3 DNA is TGTGCCAGCAGTTTATTACAGGGATCCAACTACGAGCAGTACTTC. Full variable domain (missing parts from reference TRBV28 and TRBJ2-7): DVKVTQSSRYLVKRTGEKVFLECVQDMDHENMFWYRQDPGLGLRLIYFSYDVKMKEKGDIPEGYSVSREKKERFSLILESASTNQTSMYLCASSLLQGSNYEQYFGPGTRLTVT.

This chain uses TRBV7-9 with TRBJ2-2; tentative D call: TRBD2 (6 bases). The CDR3 covers 13 residues. Germline V gene sequence: CDR1 SEHNR, CDR2 FQNEAQ (reference sequence). The V and J ends lost 6 bases and 3 bases respectively, with 8 bases between them. The CDR3 DNA reads as TGTGCCAGCAGGACTAGGGACACCGGGGAGCTGTTTTTT. Protein sequence: CASRTRDTGELFF.

The CDR3 reads CASSYSVRGAGELFF. CDR3 sequence (DNA): TGTGCCAGCAGTTACTCGGTCAGGGGGGCCGGGGAGCTGTTTTTT. This chain links TRBV6-5 with TRBJ2-2, with D perhaps TRBD1 (7 bases). Germline loops: CDR1 MNHEY, CDR2 SVGAGI. V lost 0 bases and J 6 bases, leaving 11 bases between the germline ends. The CDR3 length is 15 residues.

The chain couples TRBV7-3 to TRBJ2-1, with 7 bases that match TRBD2. The J segment lost 0 bases and the V segment lost 1 base, leaving 3 bases of the junction unmatched. This CDR3 contains 16 residues. From germline, CDR1 is SGHTA and CDR2 FQGTGA. The CDR3 here is CASSLRGGSSYNEQFF. CDR3 coding DNA: TGTGCCAGCAGCTTAAGGGGCGGGAGCTCCTACAATGAGCAGTTCTTC.

This clone was detected only once. V gene TRBV7-6 combines with J gene TRBJ2-7, with D perhaps being TRBD1 or TRBD2 (7 bases each). Trimming took 4 bases from V and 3 from J, leaving 19 bases between them. The CDR3 sequence is 16 residues long. Per germline, CDR1 SGHVS and CDR2 FNYEAQ. The CDR3 is CASSWGGGTASYEQYF. The CDR3 bases are TGTGCCAGCAGCTGGGGGGGTGGGACAGCTAGCTACGAGCAGTACTTC.

The chain has TRBV27 and TRBJ1-4, with TRBD1 as a possible D gene (5 bases). Per germline, CDR1 MNHEY and CDR2 SMNVEV (reference sequence). Trimming took off 0 bases at V and 2 bases at J, with 16 bases between the two ends. This CDR3 is 18 amino acids long. The CDR3 DNA sequence: TGTGCCAGCAGTTTATCAGGGACTCCCTTGGCCACTAATGAAAAACTGTTTTTT. This sequence encodes CASSLSGTPLATNEKLFF.

The chain couples TRBV28 to TRBJ1-2; D remains unclear. Trimming took off 3 bases at V and 5 bases at J, with 10 bases between the two ends. Germline V gives CDR1 MDHEN, CDR2 SYDVKM. The CDR3 length is 13 residues. CDR3 sequence (DNA): TGTGCCAGCAGTTTGCCGGGAAGATATGGCTACACCTTC. It is translated as CASSLPGRYGYTF.

This chain links TRBV2 with TRBJ2-1; 8 bases are a match to TRBD2. Germline lookup yields CDR1 SNHLY and CDR2 FYNNEI. This CDR3 contains 14 residues. V shed 7 bases, J shed 8 bases, and the junction held 10 bases outside the gene matches. The chain's CDR3 is CASTSGTRAYEQFF. In DNA, the CDR3 is TGTGCCAGCACTTCCGGGACTAGGGCATATGAGCAGTTCTTC.

This chain's CDR3 is CASSFGGSAGELFF. CDR3 bases: TGTGCCAGTAGTTTTGGCGGTTCGGCCGGGGAGCTGTTTTTT. The chain has TRBV19 and TRBJ2-2, with no clear D. Germline values: CDR1 LNHDA, CDR2 SQIVND (reference sequence). Trimming took 5 bases from V and 6 from J, leaving 13 bases between them. This CDR3 spans 14 amino acids.